Listed below are T cell receptor beta chains from one sample, sequenced in a study of blood T cell repertoires in COVID-19. TCRdb's table, derived via immunoSEQ multiplex PCR, lists solely in-frame clones and lacks some. Of some 200,000 clones in the sample, around 73% are singletons; the top ten hold roughly 17%. Material for sequencing was PBMCs or T cells enriched from blood (not recorded which). The source of these receptors is a woman aged 45-60 years who had recovered from COVID-19. Each CDR3 is given with its conserved first and last residue. Fields, in order: CDR3 length, V gene, J gene, D gene, clone size, CDR3 DNA, CDR3 protein. D genes are given only for firm matches. Clone sizes are given selectively: once, few, many, or a class where the clone is expanded.

length: 13; V: TRBV10-2; J: TRBJ2-7; D: -; size: -; DNA: TGCGCCAGCAGTGAGTACAGGGCATACGAGCAGTACTTC; CDR3: CASSEYRAYEQYF
length: 17; V: TRBV28; J: TRBJ2-5; D: TRBD1; size: -; DNA: TGTGCCAGCAGTTTCACTTGGGACAGTGGGGCCCAAGAGACCCAGTACTTC; CDR3: CASSFTWDSGAQETQYF
length: 15; V: TRBV28; J: TRBJ1-1; D: -; size: -; DNA: TGTGCCAGCAGTTCTCCGGGACTTATGAACACTGAAGCTTTCTTT; CDR3: CASSSPGLMNTEAFF
length: 15; V: TRBV28; J: TRBJ2-7; D: TRBD2; size: -; DNA: TGTGCCAGCAGGGTTCCGGGACTAGCGCCCTACGAGCAGTACTTC; CDR3: CASRVPGLAPYEQYF
length: 14; V: TRBV28; J: TRBJ1-4; D: -; size: -; DNA: TGTGCCAGCAGTTTTGCGGGGGATCGTGAAAAACTGTTTTTT; CDR3: CASSFAGDREKLFF
length: 16; V: TRBV27; J: TRBJ2-7; D: TRBD2; size: -; DNA: TGTGCCAGCAGCCGTTATAGCGGGGGTAGCTCCTACGAGCAGTACTTC; CDR3: CASSRYSGGSSYEQYF
length: 14; V: TRBV28; J: TRBJ2-7; D: TRBD1; size: many; DNA: TGTGCCAGCAGAACCGACAGGGGTTCCTACGAGCAGTACTTC; CDR3: CASRTDRGSYEQYF
length: 20; V: TRBV4-2; J: TRBJ2-5; D: TRBD2; size: -; DNA: TGTGCCAGCAGCCAAGGACTAGCGGGAGGGCCGACTCGAGGCCAAGAGACCCAGTACTTC; CDR3: CASSQGLAGGPTRGQETQYF
length: 15; V: TRBV6-2/TRBV6-3; J: TRBJ2-1; D: TRBD2; size: few; DNA: TGTGCCAGCAGTTACGCTAGCGGGAGGTACAATGAGCAGTTCTTC; CDR3: CASSYASGRYNEQFF
length: 14; V: TRBV19; J: TRBJ1-2; D: TRBD1; size: -; DNA: TGTGCCAGTAGTGTACAGGGGTGGCACTATGGCTACACCTTC; CDR3: CASSVQGWHYGYTF
length: 15; V: TRBV7-3; J: TRBJ2-1; D: TRBD2; size: -; DNA: TGTGCCAGCAGCGTCGGGACTACGGTCTACAATGAGCAGTTCTTC; CDR3: CASSVGTTVYNEQFF
length: 18; V: TRBV30; J: TRBJ2-6; D: TRBD1; size: -; DNA: TGTGCCTGGAGTTACTCGACAGGGCTCCTCTCTGGGGCCAACGTCCTGACTTTC; CDR3: CAWSYSTGLLSGANVLTF
length: 12; V: TRBV6-5; J: TRBJ1-5; D: -; size: -; DNA: TGTGCCAGCAGTTACGAGTATCAGCCCCAGCATTTT; CDR3: CASSYEYQPQHF
length: 13; V: TRBV12-3/TRBV12-4; J: TRBJ2-4; D: -; size: -; DNA: TGTGCCAGCAGGGTCGGATCGGGGAACATTCAGTACTTC; CDR3: CASRVGSGNIQYF
length: 17; V: TRBV5-1; J: TRBJ1-2; D: TRBD1; size: -; DNA: TGCGCCAGCAGCCAGGGCCTGGGACAGGGCGTTGGCTATGGCTACACCTTC; CDR3: CASSQGLGQGVGYGYTF
length: 15; V: TRBV9; J: TRBJ2-3; D: TRBD2; size: once; DNA: TGTGCCAGCAGCGTAGGACTAGCGAGCACAGATACGCAGTATTTT; CDR3: CASSVGLASTDTQYF
length: 16; V: TRBV4-1; J: TRBJ1-6; D: -; size: once; DNA: TGCGCCAGCAGCCAAGCAGCGAGGGTGCAGAATTCACCCCTCCACTTT; CDR3: CASSQAARVQNSPLHF
length: 17; V: TRBV9; J: TRBJ2-1; D: TRBD2; size: -; DNA: TGTGCCAGCAGCGGGGGCGGGGGGGGCGTACCCTACAATGAGCAGTTCTTC; CDR3: CASSGGGGGVPYNEQFF
length: 14; V: TRBV30; J: TRBJ1-3; D: -; size: few; DNA: TGTGCCTGGGCGGTACGGGAGGTTGGAAACACCATATATTTT; CDR3: CAWAVREVGNTIYF
length: 16; V: TRBV5-5; J: TRBJ1-1; D: TRBD1; size: -; DNA: TGTGCCAGCAGCCCGATGGGACAGGGAGGTAGGACTGAAGCTTTCTTT; CDR3: CASSPMGQGGRTEAFF
length: 15; V: TRBV7-9; J: TRBJ1-3; D: TRBD1; size: few; DNA: TGTGCCAGCAGCTTATACAGGGGCACTGGAAACACCATATATTTT; CDR3: CASSLYRGTGNTIYF
length: 15; V: TRBV2; J: TRBJ1-1; D: -; size: -; DNA: TGTGCCAGCAATGAAATCGGTGGAGGGCTGGGTGAAGCTTTCTTT; CDR3: CASNEIGGGLGEAFF
length: 14; V: TRBV7-2; J: TRBJ1-3; D: TRBD1; size: few; DNA: TGTGCCAGCAGACCAACAGGGGCTGGAAACACCATATATTTT; CDR3: CASRPTGAGNTIYF
length: 13; V: TRBV7-9; J: TRBJ2-5; D: -; size: -; DNA: TGTGCCACCACGGGATCAGGGATAGAGACCCAGTACTTC; CDR3: CATTGSGIETQYF
length: 13; V: TRBV27; J: TRBJ2-4; D: -; size: -; DNA: TGTGCCAGCACCGGGCAGGGGCAAAACATTCAGTACTTC; CDR3: CASTGQGQNIQYF
length: 13; V: TRBV12-3/TRBV12-4; J: TRBJ1-4; D: -; size: -; DNA: TGTGCCAGCACCCTTCAGCAGGGGGAAAAACTGTTTTTT; CDR3: CASTLQQGEKLFF
length: 13; V: TRBV2; J: TRBJ2-3; D: TRBD2; size: -; DNA: TGTGCCAGCAGAGCGGGAGGGATAGATACGCAGTATTTT; CDR3: CASRAGGIDTQYF
length: 14; V: TRBV4-2; J: TRBJ2-2; D: -; size: -; DNA: TGTGCCAGCAATCGGGGACAGAACACCGGGGAGCTGTTTTTT; CDR3: CASNRGQNTGELFF
length: 16; V: TRBV5-6; J: TRBJ1-6; D: -; size: -; DNA: TGTGCCAGCAGCTGGGGGAGGAGCTCCTATAATTCACCCCTCCACTTT; CDR3: CASSWGRSSYNSPLHF